This T cell receptor beta chain was observed in a study of blood T cells in healthy people across ages. In the case of this clonotype: The antigen is undetermined.

A J-beta primer mix and a sample-barcoded 5' primer were used in a second PCR of roughly 6 to 12 cycles. TCRdb re-analysed the 5' RACE reads in MiXCR, keeping a single row per CDR3 protein. Among some 710,000 distinct CDR3 sequences listed, more than 35% were seen once. Study-wide points: Long-lived and aged donors differed, with more naive CD4+ cells and higher diversity in the long-lived.

The receptor was derived from an elderly man in good health. Sequenced sample: blood.

The CDR3 DNA follows: TGTGCCAGCAGCTTAGCTTCCGGGACAGGGTCCTACGAGCAGTACTTC. Its translation: CASSLASGTGSYEQYF. The J gene is TRBJ2-4, the V gene TRBV7-9; 9 bases are a match to TRBD1. The J call may be faulty, since TRBJ2-7 better matches the DNA end. CDR1 and CDR2 (germline): SEHNR, FQNEAQ (reference sequence). The length of the CDR3 is 16 residues.